One T cell receptor beta chain is described in this entry. This entry is derived from a study of cytomegalovirus exposure and HLA in healthy donors. V lost 2 bases and J lost 2, with 13 bases in between. This CDR3 region has 15 residues. Germline CDR1 reads SGHDT; CDR2 reads YYEEEE. The primer mix had 60 Vbeta and 13 Jbeta primers. Sequencing used immunoSEQ multiplex PCR; TCRdb keeps in-frame clones, though not all of them. The sample lists roughly 110,000 clones, 67% occurring once. The clonotype was recovered from a man younger than 35 in good health and CMV-seropositive. The chain joins TRBV5-6 to TRBJ2-5; D is possibly TRBD1 (5 bases). Specimen: PBMCs. DNA for the CDR3: TGTGCCAGCAGCTTTCAGGGCCCCAGGCAAGAGACCCAGTACTTC. Protein: CASSFQGPRQETQYF. The variable domain in full, completed from reference TRBV5-6 and TRBJ2-5, reads DAGVTQSPTHLIKTRGQQVTLRCSPKSGHDTVSWYQQALGQGPQFIFQYYEEEERQRGNFPDRFSGHQFPNYSSELNVNALLLGDSALYLCASSFQGPRQETQYFGPGTRLLVL.